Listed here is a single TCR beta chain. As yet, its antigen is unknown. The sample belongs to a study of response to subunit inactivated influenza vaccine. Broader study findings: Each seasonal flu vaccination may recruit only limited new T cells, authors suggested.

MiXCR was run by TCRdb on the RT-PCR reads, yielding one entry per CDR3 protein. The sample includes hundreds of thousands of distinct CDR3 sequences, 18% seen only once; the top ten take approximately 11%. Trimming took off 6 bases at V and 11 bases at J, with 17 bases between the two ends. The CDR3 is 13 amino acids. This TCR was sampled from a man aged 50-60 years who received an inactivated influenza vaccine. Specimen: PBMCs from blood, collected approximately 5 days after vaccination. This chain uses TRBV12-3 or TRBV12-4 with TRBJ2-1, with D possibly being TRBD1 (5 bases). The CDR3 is CASSPDTSRKQFF. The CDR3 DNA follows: TGTGCCAGCAGCCCGGACACGAGCAGAAAGCAGTTCTTC.